This is a list of T cell receptor beta chains from one sample in a study of blood T cell repertoires in COVID-19. Here immunoSEQ multiplex PCR was the method, and the copy in TCRdb shows in-frame clones only, minus some. Of about 200,000 clones in the sample, around 80% are singletons; the top ten hold about 20%. Material: peripheral blood. Receptors were obtained from a human donor in a cohort sampled during active COVID-19. Both conserved end residues are part of each CDR3. A D gene is named only where the DNA matches it firmly. The size entry is marked missing in some rows and otherwise reads once, few, many or a size class.

>few|TRBJ2-2|TRBD2|TRBV5-1|16
CASSSRTSRDTGELFF
TGCGCCAGCAGCTCTCGGACTAGCAGGGACACCGGGGAGCTGTTTTTT
>once|TRBJ2-2|NA|TRBV2|14
CASSTAWRTGELFF
TGTGCCAGCAGTACGGCTTGGCGGACCGGGGAGCTGTTTTTT
>NA|TRBJ1-5|NA|TRBV19|15
CASSIDQSSNQPQHF
TGTGCCAGTAGTATAGACCAGTCTAGCAATCAGCCCCAGCATTTT
>NA|TRBJ2-2|TRBD1|TRBV5-1|16
CASSLRDSVNTGELFF
TGCGCCAGCAGCTTGCGGGACAGCGTTAACACCGGGGAGCTGTTTTTT
>NA|TRBJ2-7|TRBD1|TRBV27|16
CASRTSGTGDSYEQYF
TGTGCCAGCAGAACCTCCGGGACAGGGGACTCCTACGAGCAGTACTTC
>NA|TRBJ2-2|NA|TRBV19|14
CASEGLPNTGELFF
TGTGCCAGTGAGGGCTTGCCGAACACCGGGGAGCTGTTTTTT
>NA|TRBJ1-5|TRBD1|TRBV2|15
CASSEDRGRNQPQHF
TGTGCCAGCAGTGAGGACAGGGGACGCAATCAGCCCCAGCATTTT
>NA|TRBJ1-6|TRBD1|TRBV5-1|14
CASRGQGDNSPLHF
TGCGCCAGCAGGGGACAGGGCGATAATTCACCCCTCCACTTT
>once|TRBJ1-6|NA|TRBV18|17
CASSSTTFGQGNSPLHF
TGTGCCAGCTCATCGACAACCTTTGGGCAGGGAAATTCACCCCTCCACTTT
>NA|TRBJ2-1|TRBD2|TRBV13|16
CASSLGTSGVYNEQFF
TGTGCCAGCAGCTTGGGTACTAGCGGAGTATACAATGAGCAGTTCTTC
>NA|TRBJ2-3|TRBD1|TRBV9|14
CASSGGQGTDTQYF
TGTGCCAGCAGCGGGGGACAGGGCACAGATACGCAGTATTTT
>NA|TRBJ1-2|NA|TRBV4-2|15
CASSQDGGELYGYTF
TGTGCCAGCAGCCAAGATGGGGGGGAGCTCTATGGCTACACCTTC
>NA|TRBJ2-1|TRBD2|TRBV3-1/TRBV3-2|15
CASSQSPSGDNEQFF
TGTGCCAGCAGCCAATCCCCTAGCGGGGACAATGAGCAGTTCTTC
>once|TRBJ2-7|NA|TRBV28|14
CASRKTLHSYEQYF
TGTGCCAGCAGGAAAACACTACACTCCTACGAGCAGTACTTC
>NA|TRBJ1-1|TRBD1|TRBV3-1/TRBV3-2|15
CASSQRDRVATEAFF
TGTGCCAGCAGCCAACGGGACAGGGTGGCCACTGAAGCTTTCTTT
>NA|TRBJ2-2|NA|TRBV7-9|15
CASSNRGQREGELFF
TGTGCCAGCAGCAACAGAGGACAGAGAGAGGGGGAGCTGTTTTTT
>few|TRBJ1-2|NA|TRBV4-1|13
CASSHDRTYGYTF
TGCGCCAGCAGCCACGACAGAACCTATGGCTACACCTTC
>once|TRBJ2-2|NA|TRBV2|14
CASIQGQVTGELFF
TGTGCCAGCATTCAGGGGCAGGTCACCGGGGAGCTGTTTTTT
>NA|TRBJ1-2|TRBD1|TRBV3-1/TRBV3-2|15
CASSQDRGTGGGYTF
TGTGCCAGCAGCCAAGATCGAGGGACAGGGGGTGGCTACACCTTC
>once|TRBJ1-2|NA|TRBV5-1|14
CASSSTGGNYGYTF
TGCGCCAGCAGCTCCACGGGGGGGAACTATGGCTACACCTTC
>once|TRBJ1-6|NA|TRBV19|14
CASSSGSLNSPLHF
TGTGCCAGTAGTAGCGGCAGCTTAAATTCACCCCTCCACTTT
>NA|TRBJ1-4|TRBD1|TRBV5-4|14
CASSLNRGLEKLFF
TGTGCCAGCAGCTTGAACAGGGGGCTCGAAAAACTGTTTTTT
>NA|TRBJ1-1|NA|TRBV28|13
CASSWGMNTEAFF
TGTGCCAGCAGCTGGGGCATGAACACTGAAGCTTTCTTT
>NA|TRBJ1-1|NA|TRBV14|15
CASSLLGRGSTEAFF
TGTGCCAGCAGCCTCCTGGGTAGGGGCTCCACTGAAGCTTTCTTT
>NA|TRBJ2-7|TRBD2|TRBV27|13
CASSPLSGAGLSF
TGTGCCAGCAGTCCCCTCAGCGGGGCAGGGCTGAGCTTC
>NA|TRBJ2-1|NA|TRBV5-1|14
CASSSGYDGNEQFF
TGCGCCAGCAGCTCGGGGTATGACGGCAATGAGCAGTTCTTC
>many|TRBJ1-2|NA|TRBV9|15
CASSPIQDLADGYTF
TGTGCCAGCAGCCCCATACAGGACCTTGCGGATGGCTACACCTTC
>NA|TRBJ1-1|NA|TRBV20-1|15
CSASRLPPANTEAFF
TGCAGTGCTAGTAGACTCCCCCCAGCGAACACTGAAGCTTTCTTT
>NA|TRBJ1-1|NA|TRBV5-1|13
CASSLGRGREAFF
TGCGCCAGCAGCTTGGGCAGGGGAAGGGAAGCTTTCTTT
>NA|TRBJ2-1|TRBD1|TRBV15|15
CATSRDRGTYNEQFF
TGTGCCACCAGCAGGGACAGGGGGACCTACAATGAGCAGTTCTTC
>NA|TRBJ2-5|NA|TRBV19|14
CASSKLALSETQYF
TGTGCCAGTAGCAAGCTAGCGCTCTCCGAGACCCAGTACTTC
>once|TRBJ2-6|TRBD1|TRBV28|16
CASSYPGGTGANVLTF
TGTGCCAGCAGTTACCCAGGGGGAACTGGGGCCAACGTCCTGACTTTC
>few|TRBJ2-7|NA|TRBV2|13
CASRDGRGYEQYF
TGTGCCAGCAGGGACGGACGGGGTTACGAGCAGTACTTC